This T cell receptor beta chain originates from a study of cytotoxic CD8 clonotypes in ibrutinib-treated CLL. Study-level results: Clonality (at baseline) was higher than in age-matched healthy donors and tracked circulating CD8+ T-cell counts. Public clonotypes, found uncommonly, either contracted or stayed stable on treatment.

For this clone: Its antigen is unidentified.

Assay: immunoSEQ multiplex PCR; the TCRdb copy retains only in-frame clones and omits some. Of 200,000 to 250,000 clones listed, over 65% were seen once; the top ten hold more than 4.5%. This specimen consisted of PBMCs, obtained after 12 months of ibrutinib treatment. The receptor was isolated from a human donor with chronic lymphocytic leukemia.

The CDR3 DNA is TGCGCCAGCAGCCAAGAGGCAGGGGGAAGCGAGCAGTACTTC. Protein sequence: CASSQEAGGSEQYF. The chain uses TRBV4-1 and TRBJ2-7; 7 bases agree with TRBD1. Germline V gene sequence: CDR1 MGHRA, CDR2 YSYEKL. V dropped 0 bases and J dropped 6; count of bases not matched to a gene: 5. The CDR3 sequence is 14 residues long.